This TCR beta chain was retrieved from a study of GPR56 and killer-like receptors on CD4 memory cells (dated by TCRdb to between 2019 and 2020). Background for the entire study: The study proposed that progressive acquisition of KLRB1, KLRG1, GPR56 and then KLRF1 marks human CD4+ memory T-cell differentiation and cytokine production potential. The study described its healthy blood donors as age-matched to the liver disease patients, who had a median age of 68 years.

As regards this clonotype: The target of this receptor is not known.

The CDR3 starts with the cysteine, ends with the phenylalanine, and has 12 residues. The protein alone is recorded here. From a lookup of the germline V gene, CDR1 and CDR2 are MDHEN and SYDVKM. The run used an Illumina HiSeq 2500. To build sequencing libraries, a previously published PCR protocol was used to amplify the recombined TCRbeta locus. Regarding the original processing steps: Reads whose average quality score was below 30 were removed, and the reads that remained were processed with IMSEQ. Vbeta gene, Jbeta gene and CDR3 amino acid sequence were used to define clonotypes. The Morisita-Horn index, computed on the top 100 expanded clones, was used to measure repertoire overlap between populations. Renyi diversity profiles calculated on the top 100 expanded clones were used to assess clonal diversity. TCRdb reprocessed the public reads and reports one entry per CDR3 protein sequence, without DNA. These V and J calls are TCRdb output, not the study's own analysis. The table for this sample lists 2,600 or so distinct CDR3 sequences. In total, the top ten clones hold just over 4% of the sample.

Before TCRbeta sequencing, fluorescence-activated cell sorting was used to enrich five KLR/GPR56-defined CD4+ populations. To test whether memory differentiation follows a linear pathway, the researchers sequenced TCRbeta repertoires from five CD4+ T-cell subsets, each defined by expression of KLRB1, KLRG1, GPR56 and KLRF1. TCR-sequenced cells came from peripheral blood of healthy control individuals, reported as five donors in the TCRbeta analysis figure. Heparinized peripheral blood was collected and all samples were processed within one hour of retrieval. Blood was diluted 1:2 in PBS, and peripheral blood mononuclear cells were then isolated from the diluted blood at room temperature by Biocoll density gradient centrifugation. Before flow sorting, CD4+ T cells were magnetically enriched from freshly isolated PBMCs using anti-CD4 MicroBeads. A BD FACSAria II was used to sort CD4+ T cells enriched from PBMCs of healthy donors according to marker expression. For surface staining, the researchers used Miltenyi Biotec antibodies: anti-KLRB1 clone 191B8, anti-KLRF1 clone 4A4.D10 and anti-KLRG1 clone REA261.

What the study reported, not specific to this receptor: Low clonal frequency was observed in the marker-negative population, and a progressive increase in clonal frequency, with a corresponding decrease in TCRbeta diversity, was observed along the proposed pathway. TCR repertoire overlap was especially strong between late populations 4 and 5, and population 3 also partly overlapped. Rather than covering full repertoires, the diversity and similarity analyses were limited to the 100 most expanded clones in each population. The authors took the finding that clones dominating late populations 4 and 5 were also present in early populations 1 and 2 as evidence for linear differentiation.

The chain is made from TRBV28 and TRBJ1-5; TCRdb designates TRBD1, a call that cannot be tested without DNA. Sequencing was carried out using memory CD4+ T cells from blood. The sequence was obtained from a human donor in good health. The CDR3 sequence is CASRLQGQPQHF.